Below are 13 T cell receptor beta chains sequenced from a single sample in a study of T cell responses to AZD1222 COVID-19 vaccine. This table comes from immunoSEQ multiplex PCR, and its TCRdb copy is limited to in-frame clones, with some not included. The table includes about 130,000 clones, around 94% detected once. The sample in question was peripheral blood, obtained on day 0 of AZD1222 vaccination. The receptors here all came from an adult in good health.

This clone was counted a single time. The V and J genes are TRBV7-9 and TRBJ2-3, with TRBD2 as a possible D gene (6 bases). The germline V gene has CDR1 SEHNR and CDR2 FQNEAQ (reference sequence). The CDR3 covers 18 residues. With 6 bases removed from V and 3 bases from J, the gap between germline ends came to 25 bases. CDR3 DNA sequence: TGTGCCAGCAGTCGAGGGTTGGCGGGGCCAGGAGGGACAGATACGCAGTATTTT. Translated: CASSRGLAGPGGTDTQYF.

The rearrangement uses TRBV18 and TRBJ2-7, with 11 bases that match TRBD2. Germline-derived CDR1 and CDR2 are KGHSH and LQKENI. CDR3 length equals 16 residues. The trim removed 3 bases at V and 2 bases at J, leaving 6 bases unmatched. CDR3 nucleotide sequence: TGTGCCAGCTCACCTCGGACTAGCGGGTCGACCTACGAGCAGTACTTC. It is translated as CASSPRTSGSTYEQYF.

The rearrangement joins TRBV3-1 (or the pseudogene TRBV3-2) to TRBJ2-7; TRBD1 aligns across 10 bases. Germline CDR1 LGHDT, CDR2 YNNKEL (reference sequence). This CDR3 has 13 amino acids. V was pared by 6 bases and J by 5 bases, with 4 bases of the junction left unmatched. The CDR3 protein is CASSLTGGDEQYF. The CDR3, as DNA: TGTGCCAGCAGTCTGACAGGGGGCGACGAGCAGTACTTC.

This chain uses TRBV4-1 with TRBJ1-5; 10 nucleotides match TRBD1. The V gene's germline CDR1 is MGHRA and CDR2 YSYEKL. The CDR3 has 15 residues. J gave up 4 bases and V 3 bases, and 3 bases lay outside the gene matches. CDR3 bases: TGCGCCAGCAGCCAGATGGGACAGGGGAATCAGCCCCAGCATTTT. It is translated as CASSQMGQGNQPQHF.

This rearrangement joins TRBV5-4 to TRBJ2-7; D gene ambiguous. Germline V gene data show CDR1 as SGHNT and CDR2 as YYREEE (reference sequence). The V end was cut by 1 base, the J end by 4 bases, with 9 bases between. The length of the CDR3 is 13 residues. The CDR3 sequence is CASSLWVSYEQYF. The CDR3 DNA sequence: TGTGCCAGCAGCTTGTGGGTATCTTACGAGCAGTACTTC.

The rearrangement joins TRBV4-1 to TRBJ1-1; 9 bases are a match to TRBD1. V lost 4 bases, J lost 5 bases, and 14 bases stayed unmatched. Germline V gene sequence: CDR1 MGHRA, CDR2 YSYEKL. The CDR3 has 17 residues. Here the CDR3 reads CASSPRTGDFRGTEAFF. CDR3 in DNA: TGCGCCAGCAGCCCACGGACAGGGGACTTTCGTGGGACTGAAGCTTTCTTT.

The V gene is TRBV18, the J gene TRBJ2-1; D is possibly TRBD2 (6 bases). V was pared by 6 bases and J by 8 bases, with 14 bases between. This CDR3 is 13 amino acids long. The germline V gene encodes CDR1 KGHSH and CDR2 LQKENI. This chain's CDR3 is CASSLLPSDEQFF. The CDR3 bases are TGTGCCAGCTCTCTCCTGCCTAGCGATGAGCAGTTCTTC.

The chain couples TRBV18 to TRBJ2-3; 7 positions agree with TRBD1. The V and J ends lost 3 bases and 0 bases, in that order; junction bases with no gene match: 6. The V gene's germline CDR1 is KGHSH and CDR2 LQKENI. There are 16 residues in the CDR3. CDR3 protein: CASSPRTGTSTDTQYF. As DNA, the CDR3 is TGTGCCAGCTCACCCCGGACAGGAACTAGCACAGATACGCAGTATTTT.

The rearrangement joins TRBV24-1 to TRBJ2-2, with D possibly TRBD2 on 8 matching bases. The CDR3 has 17 residues. Per germline, CDR1 KGHDR and CDR2 SFDVKD. V shed 2 bases and J shed 6 bases, with 18 bases lying between them. CDR3 protein: CATSDSTGHGRAGELFF. In nucleotides, the CDR3 is TGTGCCACCAGTGATTCGACAGGGCACGGGAGGGCCGGGGAGCTGTTTTTT.

The V and J genes are TRBV30 and TRBJ1-5; D uncertain. CDR1 is GTSNPN and CDR2 is SVGIG in the germline V gene (reference sequence). This CDR3 contains 13 residues. Trimming took 0 bases from V and 7 from J, leaving 10 bases between them. CDR3 DNA sequence: TGTGCCTGGAGTGTACTGGGAAGACAGCCCCAGCATTTT. Translating gives CAWSVLGRQPQHF.

The chain uses TRBV2 and TRBJ2-7; no clear D. The CDR3 is 14 amino acids. Trimming pared 1 base from V and 2 bases from J, leaving 9 bases between. In germline, CDR1 is SNHLY, CDR2 FYNNEI. The CDR3 DNA sequence: TGTGCCAGCAGTGAAGTTTGGAACACCTACGAGCAGTACTTC. Translation: CASSEVWNTYEQYF.

The DNA of the CDR3 is TGCGCCAGCAGTTGGACAGGGGGTTTTGGGGCCAACGTCCTGACTTTC. Translating gives CASSWTGGFGANVLTF. This rearrangement joins TRBV5-1 to TRBJ2-6; TRBD1 agrees at 10 bases. CDR1 and CDR2 from the germline V gene are SGHRS and YFSETQ. The J segment lost 3 bases and the V segment lost 5 bases, leaving 5 bases of the junction unmatched. The length of the CDR3 is 16 residues.

This chain uses TRBV7-9 with TRBJ2-6, with D possibly being TRBD1 or TRBD2 (5 bases each). The V end lost 2 bases, the J end lost 2 bases, and 13 bases lay between the germline ends. The germline CDR1 and CDR2 sequences are SEHNR and FQNEAQ (reference sequence). CDR3 length: 17 residues. CDR3 sequence: CASSLFPGPAGANVLTF. CDR3 nucleotide sequence: TGTGCCAGCAGCTTATTCCCGGGACCCGCTGGGGCCAACGTCCTGACTTTC.